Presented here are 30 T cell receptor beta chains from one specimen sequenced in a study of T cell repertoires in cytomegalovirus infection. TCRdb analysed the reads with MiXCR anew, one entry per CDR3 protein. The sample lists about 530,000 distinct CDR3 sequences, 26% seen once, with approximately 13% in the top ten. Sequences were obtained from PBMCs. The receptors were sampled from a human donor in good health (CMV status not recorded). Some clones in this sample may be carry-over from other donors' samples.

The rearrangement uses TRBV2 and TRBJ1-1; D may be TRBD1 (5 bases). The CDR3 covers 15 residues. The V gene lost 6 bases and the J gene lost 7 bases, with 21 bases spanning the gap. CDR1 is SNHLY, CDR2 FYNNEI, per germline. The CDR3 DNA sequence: TGTGCCAGCAGCGCAGTCGGGACGCCCGGCGGTGAAGCTTTCTTT. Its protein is CASSAVGTPGGEAFF.

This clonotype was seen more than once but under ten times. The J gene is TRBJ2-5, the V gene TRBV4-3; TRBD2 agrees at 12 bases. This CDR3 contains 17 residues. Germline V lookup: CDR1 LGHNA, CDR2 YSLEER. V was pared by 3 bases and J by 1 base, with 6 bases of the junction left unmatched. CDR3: CASSQTSGRWGQETQYF. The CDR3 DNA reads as TGCGCCAGCAGCCAGACTAGCGGGAGATGGGGCCAAGAGACCCAGTACTTC.

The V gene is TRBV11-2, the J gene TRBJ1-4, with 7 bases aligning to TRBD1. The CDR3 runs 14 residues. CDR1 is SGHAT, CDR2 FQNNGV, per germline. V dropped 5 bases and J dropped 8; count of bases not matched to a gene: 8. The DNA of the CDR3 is TGTGCCAGCAGCCTAACAGGGGTTCGAGAAAAACTGTTTTTT. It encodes CASSLTGVREKLFF.

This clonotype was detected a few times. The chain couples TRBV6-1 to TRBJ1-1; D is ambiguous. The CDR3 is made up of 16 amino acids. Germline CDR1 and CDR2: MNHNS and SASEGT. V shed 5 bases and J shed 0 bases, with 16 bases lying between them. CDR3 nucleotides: TGTGCCAGCAGTACGCTAGGCTGGTCCATGAACACTGAAGCTTTCTTT. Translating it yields CASSTLGWSMNTEAFF.

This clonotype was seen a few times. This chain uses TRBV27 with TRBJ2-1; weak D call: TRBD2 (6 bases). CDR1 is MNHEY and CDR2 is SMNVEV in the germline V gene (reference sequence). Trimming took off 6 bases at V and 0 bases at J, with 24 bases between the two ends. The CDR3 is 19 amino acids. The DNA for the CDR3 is TGTGCCAGCAGCCATCTAGAACCTGCCGGGGGAAGCTCCTACAATGAGCAGTTCTTC. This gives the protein CASSHLEPAGGSSYNEQFF.

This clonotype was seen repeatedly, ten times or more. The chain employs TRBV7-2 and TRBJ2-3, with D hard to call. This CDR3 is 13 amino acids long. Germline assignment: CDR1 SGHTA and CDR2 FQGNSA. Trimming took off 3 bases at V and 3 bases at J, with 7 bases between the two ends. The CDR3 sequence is CASSLIETDTQYF. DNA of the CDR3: TGTGCCAGCAGCTTGATAGAAACAGATACGCAGTATTTT.

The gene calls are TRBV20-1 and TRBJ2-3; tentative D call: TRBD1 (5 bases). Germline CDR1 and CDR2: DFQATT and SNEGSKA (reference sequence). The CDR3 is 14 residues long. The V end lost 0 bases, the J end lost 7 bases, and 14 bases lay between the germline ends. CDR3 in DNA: TGCAGTGCTAGAGATCGGCAGGGCGTGAATACGCAGTATTTT. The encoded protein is CSARDRQGVNTQYF.

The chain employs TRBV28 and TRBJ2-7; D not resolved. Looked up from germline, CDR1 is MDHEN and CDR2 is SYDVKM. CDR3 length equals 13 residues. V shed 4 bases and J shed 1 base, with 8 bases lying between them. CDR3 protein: CASSSPMSYEQYF. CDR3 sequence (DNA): TGTGCCAGCAGTTCCCCAATGTCCTACGAGCAGTACTTC.

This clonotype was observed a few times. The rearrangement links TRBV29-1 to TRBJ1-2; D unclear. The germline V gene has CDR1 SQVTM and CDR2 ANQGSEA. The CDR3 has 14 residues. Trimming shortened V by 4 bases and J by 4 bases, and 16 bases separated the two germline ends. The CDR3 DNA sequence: TGCAGCGTTGCCCCAGGCGGCGAGGGCTATGGCTACACCTTC. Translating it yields CSVAPGGEGYGYTF.

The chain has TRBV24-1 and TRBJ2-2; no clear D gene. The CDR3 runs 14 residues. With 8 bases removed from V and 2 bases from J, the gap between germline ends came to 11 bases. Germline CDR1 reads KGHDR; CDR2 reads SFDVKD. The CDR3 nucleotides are TGTGCCACCACTGGCAGCACCAACACCGGGGAGCTGTTTTTT. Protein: CATTGSTNTGELFF.

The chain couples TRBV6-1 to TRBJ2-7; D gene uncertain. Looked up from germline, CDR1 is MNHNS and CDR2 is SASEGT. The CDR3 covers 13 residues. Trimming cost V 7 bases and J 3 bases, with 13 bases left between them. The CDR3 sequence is CASMLVDGYEQYV. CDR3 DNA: TGTGCCAGCATGTTGGTAGATGGCTACGAGCAGTACGTC.

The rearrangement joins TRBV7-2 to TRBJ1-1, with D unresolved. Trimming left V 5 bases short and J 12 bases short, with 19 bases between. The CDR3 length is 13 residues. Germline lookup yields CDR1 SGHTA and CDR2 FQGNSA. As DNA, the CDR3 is TGTGCCAGCAGCCCAGCAGCCCCCTCGGGAACTTTCTTT. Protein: CASSPAAPSGTFF.

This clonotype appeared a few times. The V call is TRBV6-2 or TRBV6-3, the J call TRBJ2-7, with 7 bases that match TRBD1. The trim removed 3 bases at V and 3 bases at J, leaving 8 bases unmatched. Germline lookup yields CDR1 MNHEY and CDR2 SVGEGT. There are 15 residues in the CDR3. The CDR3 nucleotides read TGTGCCAGCAGTTATGCGAGGGGGCTTTTCTACGAGCAGTACTTC. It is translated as CASSYARGLFYEQYF.

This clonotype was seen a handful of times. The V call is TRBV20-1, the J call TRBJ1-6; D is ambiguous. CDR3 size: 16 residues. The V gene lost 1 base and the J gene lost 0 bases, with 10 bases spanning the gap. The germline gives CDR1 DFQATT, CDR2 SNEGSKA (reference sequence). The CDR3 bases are TGCAGTGCTAGAGGGACTGTTAGCTCCTATAATTCACCCCTCCACTTT. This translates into CSARGTVSSYNSPLHF.

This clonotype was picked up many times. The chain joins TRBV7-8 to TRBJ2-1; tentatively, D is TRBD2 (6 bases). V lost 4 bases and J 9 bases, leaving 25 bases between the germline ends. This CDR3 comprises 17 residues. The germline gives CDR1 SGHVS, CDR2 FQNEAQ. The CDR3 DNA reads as TGTGCCAGCAGCTCAGATGGGGGGTTCTATACAATCAGTGAGCAGTTCTTC. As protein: CASSSDGGFYTISEQFF.

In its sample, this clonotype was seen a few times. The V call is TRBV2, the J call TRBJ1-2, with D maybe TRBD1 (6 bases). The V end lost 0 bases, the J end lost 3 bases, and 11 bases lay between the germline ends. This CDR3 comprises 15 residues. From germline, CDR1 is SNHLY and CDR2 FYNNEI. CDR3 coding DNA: TGTGCCAGCAGTGAAGCCGGGACACGGGACTATGGCTACACCTTC. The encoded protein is CASSEAGTRDYGYTF.

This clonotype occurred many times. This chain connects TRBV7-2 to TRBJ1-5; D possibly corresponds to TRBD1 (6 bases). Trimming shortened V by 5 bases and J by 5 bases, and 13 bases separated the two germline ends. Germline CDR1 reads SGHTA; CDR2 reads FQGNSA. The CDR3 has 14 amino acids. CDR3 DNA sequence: TGTGCCAGCAGCACCCAGGGGTCGGATCAGCCCCAGCATTTT. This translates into CASSTQGSDQPQHF.

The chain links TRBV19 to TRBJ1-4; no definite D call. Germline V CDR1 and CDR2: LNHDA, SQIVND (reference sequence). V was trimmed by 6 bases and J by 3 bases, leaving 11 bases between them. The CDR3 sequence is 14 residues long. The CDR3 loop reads CASSVGVANEKLFF. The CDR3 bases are TGTGCCAGTAGCGTCGGGGTAGCTAATGAAAAACTGTTTTTT.

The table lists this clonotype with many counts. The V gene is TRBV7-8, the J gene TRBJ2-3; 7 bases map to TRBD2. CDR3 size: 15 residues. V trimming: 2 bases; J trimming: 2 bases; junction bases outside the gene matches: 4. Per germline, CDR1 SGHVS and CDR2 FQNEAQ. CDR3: CASSLLAGVTDTQYF. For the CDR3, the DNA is TGTGCCAGCAGCTTATTGGCGGGAGTCACAGATACGCAGTATTTT.

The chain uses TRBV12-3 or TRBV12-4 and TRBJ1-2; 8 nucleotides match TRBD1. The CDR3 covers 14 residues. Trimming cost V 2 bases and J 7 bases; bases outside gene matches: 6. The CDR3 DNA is TGTGCCAGCAGTTTATCCGACAGGGGTATTGGCTACACCTTC. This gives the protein CASSLSDRGIGYTF.

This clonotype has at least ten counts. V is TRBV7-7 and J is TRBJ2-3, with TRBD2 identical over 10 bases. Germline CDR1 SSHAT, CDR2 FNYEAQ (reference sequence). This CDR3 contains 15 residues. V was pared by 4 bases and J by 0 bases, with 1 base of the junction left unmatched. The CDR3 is CASSSGLASTDTQYF. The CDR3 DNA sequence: TGTGCCAGCAGCTCGGGACTAGCGAGCACAGATACGCAGTATTTT. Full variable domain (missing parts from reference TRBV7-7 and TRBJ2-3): GAGVSQSPRYKVTKRGQDVTLRCDPISSHATLYWYQQALGQGPEFLTYFNYEAQPDKSGLPSDRFSAERPEGSISTLTIQRTEQRDSAMYRCASSSGLASTDTQYFGPGTRLTVL.

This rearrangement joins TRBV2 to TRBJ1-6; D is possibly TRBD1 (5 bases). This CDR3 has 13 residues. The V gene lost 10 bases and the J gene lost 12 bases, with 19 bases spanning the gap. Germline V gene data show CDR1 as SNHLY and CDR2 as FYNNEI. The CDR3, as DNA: TGTGCCATCGCCGGGACGGTGGACCAACCCCTCCACTTT. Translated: CAIAGTVDQPLHF. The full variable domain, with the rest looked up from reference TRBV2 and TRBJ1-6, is EPEVTQTPSHQVTQMGQEVILRCVPISNHLYFYWYRQILGQKVEFLVSFYNNEISEKSEIFDDQFSVERPDGSNFTLKIRSTKLEDSAMYFCAIAGTVDQPLHFGNGTRLTVT.

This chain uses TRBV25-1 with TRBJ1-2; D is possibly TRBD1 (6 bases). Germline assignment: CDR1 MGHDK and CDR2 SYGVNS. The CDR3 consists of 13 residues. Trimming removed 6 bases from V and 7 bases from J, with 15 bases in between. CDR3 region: CASSKQGYSGYTF. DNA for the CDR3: TGTGCCAGCAGCAAACAGGGTTACAGTGGCTACACCTTC.

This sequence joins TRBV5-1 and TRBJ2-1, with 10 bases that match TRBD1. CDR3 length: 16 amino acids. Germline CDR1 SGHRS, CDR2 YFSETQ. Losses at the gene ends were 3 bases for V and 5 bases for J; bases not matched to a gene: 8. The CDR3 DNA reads TGCGCCAGCAGCTCGGGACAGGGGAATTTAAACAATGAGCAGTTCTTC. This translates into CASSSGQGNLNNEQFF.

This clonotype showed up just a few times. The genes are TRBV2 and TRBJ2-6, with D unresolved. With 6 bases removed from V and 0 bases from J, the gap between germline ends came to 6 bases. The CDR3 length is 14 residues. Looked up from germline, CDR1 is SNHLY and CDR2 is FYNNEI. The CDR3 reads CASRPSSGANVLTF. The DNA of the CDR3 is TGTGCCAGCAGGCCGTCCTCTGGGGCCAACGTCCTGACTTTC.

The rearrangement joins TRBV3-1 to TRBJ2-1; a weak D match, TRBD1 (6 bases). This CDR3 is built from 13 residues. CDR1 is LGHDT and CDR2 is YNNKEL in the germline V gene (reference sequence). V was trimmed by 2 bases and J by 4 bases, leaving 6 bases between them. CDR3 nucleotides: TGTGCCAGCAGCCAACAGGGGTACAATGAGCAGTTCTTC. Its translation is CASSQQGYNEQFF.

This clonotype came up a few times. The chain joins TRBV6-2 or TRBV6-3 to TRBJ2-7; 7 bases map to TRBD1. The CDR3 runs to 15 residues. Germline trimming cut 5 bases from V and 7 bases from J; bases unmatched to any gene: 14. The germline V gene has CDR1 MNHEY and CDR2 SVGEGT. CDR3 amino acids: CASSPTGQALGEQYF. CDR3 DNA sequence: TGTGCCAGCAGTCCAACCGGACAGGCGTTGGGTGAGCAGTACTTC.

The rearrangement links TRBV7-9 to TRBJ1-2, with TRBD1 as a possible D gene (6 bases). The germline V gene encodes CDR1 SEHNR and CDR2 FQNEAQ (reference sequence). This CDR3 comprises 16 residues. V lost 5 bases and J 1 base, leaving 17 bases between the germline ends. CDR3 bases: TGTGCCAGCAGCCCGGGACACCGGCCCCATAACTATGGCTACACCTTC. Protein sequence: CASSPGHRPHNYGYTF.

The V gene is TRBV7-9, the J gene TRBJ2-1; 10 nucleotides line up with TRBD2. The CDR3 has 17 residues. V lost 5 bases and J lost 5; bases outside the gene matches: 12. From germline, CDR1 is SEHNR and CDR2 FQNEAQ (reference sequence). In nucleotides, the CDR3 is TGTGCCAGCAGCCCCGGGAGGTCCAGCGGGAGGGACAATGAGCAGTTCTTC. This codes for CASSPGRSSGRDNEQFF.

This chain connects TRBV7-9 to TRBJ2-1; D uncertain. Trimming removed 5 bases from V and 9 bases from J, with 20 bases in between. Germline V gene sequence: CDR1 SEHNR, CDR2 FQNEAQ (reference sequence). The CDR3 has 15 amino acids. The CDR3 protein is CASSQIPGSRSEQFF. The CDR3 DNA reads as TGTGCCAGCAGCCAAATACCCGGCTCCCGGAGTGAGCAGTTCTTC. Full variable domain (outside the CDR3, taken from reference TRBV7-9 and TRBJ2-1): DTGVSQNPRHKITKRGQNVTFRCDPISEHNRLYWYRQTLGQGPEFLTYFQNEAQLEKSRLLSDRFSAERPKGSFSTLEIQRTEQGDSAMYLCASSQIPGSRSEQFFGPGTRLTVL.